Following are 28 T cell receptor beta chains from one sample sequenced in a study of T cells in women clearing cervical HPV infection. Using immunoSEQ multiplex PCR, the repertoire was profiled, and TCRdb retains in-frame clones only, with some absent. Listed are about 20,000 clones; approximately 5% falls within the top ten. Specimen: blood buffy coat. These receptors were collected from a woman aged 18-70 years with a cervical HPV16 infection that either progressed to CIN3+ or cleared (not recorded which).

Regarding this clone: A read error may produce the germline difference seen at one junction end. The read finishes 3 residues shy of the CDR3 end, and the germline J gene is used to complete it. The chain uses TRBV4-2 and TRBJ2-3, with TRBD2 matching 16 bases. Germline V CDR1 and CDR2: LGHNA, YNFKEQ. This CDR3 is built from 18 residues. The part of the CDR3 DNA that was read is TGCGCCAGCAGCCCGGGACTAGCGGGGGGGCCGGGCACAGATACG. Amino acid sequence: CASSPGLAGGPGTDT. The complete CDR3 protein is CASSPGLAGGPGTDTQYF.

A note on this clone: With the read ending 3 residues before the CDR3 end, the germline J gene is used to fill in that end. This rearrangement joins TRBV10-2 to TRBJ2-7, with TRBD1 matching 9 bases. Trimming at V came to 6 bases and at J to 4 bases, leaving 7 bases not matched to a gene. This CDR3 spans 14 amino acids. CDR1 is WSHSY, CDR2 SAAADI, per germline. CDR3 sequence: CASRRGQGRYEQYF. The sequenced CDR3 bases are TGCGCCAGCAGGCGGGGACAGGGACGTTACGAG.

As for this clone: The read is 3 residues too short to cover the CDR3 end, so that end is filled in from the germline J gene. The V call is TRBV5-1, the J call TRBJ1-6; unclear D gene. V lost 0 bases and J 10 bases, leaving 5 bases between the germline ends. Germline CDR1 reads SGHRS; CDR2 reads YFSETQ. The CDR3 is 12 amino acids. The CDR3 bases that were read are TGCGCCAGCAGCTTGGGCCAGTCACCC. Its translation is CASSLGQSP. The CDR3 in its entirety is CASSLGQSPLHF.

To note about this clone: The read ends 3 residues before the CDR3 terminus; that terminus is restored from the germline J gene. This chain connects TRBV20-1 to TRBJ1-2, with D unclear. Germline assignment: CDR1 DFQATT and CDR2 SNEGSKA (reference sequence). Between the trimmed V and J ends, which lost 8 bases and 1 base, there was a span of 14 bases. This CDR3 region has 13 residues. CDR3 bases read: TGCAGTCCGTGGGCGCAGAGTAACTATGGC. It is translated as CSPWAQSNYG. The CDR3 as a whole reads CSPWAQSNYGYTF.

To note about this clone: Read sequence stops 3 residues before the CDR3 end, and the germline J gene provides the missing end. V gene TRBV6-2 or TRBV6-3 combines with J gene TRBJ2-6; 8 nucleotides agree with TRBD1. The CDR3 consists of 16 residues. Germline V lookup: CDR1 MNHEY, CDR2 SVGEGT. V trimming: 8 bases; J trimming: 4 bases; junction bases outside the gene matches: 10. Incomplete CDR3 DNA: TGTGCCAGCGGGGCCATGACAGGGGTGGGGGCCAACGTC. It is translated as CASGAMTGVGANV. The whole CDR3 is CASGAMTGVGANVLTF.

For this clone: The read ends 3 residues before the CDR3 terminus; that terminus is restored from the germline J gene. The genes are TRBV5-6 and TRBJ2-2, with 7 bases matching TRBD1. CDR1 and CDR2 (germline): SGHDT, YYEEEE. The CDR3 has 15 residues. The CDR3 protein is CASSSRDRANEKLFF. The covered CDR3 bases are TGTGCCAGCAGCAGCCGGGACAGAGCTAATGAAAAG.

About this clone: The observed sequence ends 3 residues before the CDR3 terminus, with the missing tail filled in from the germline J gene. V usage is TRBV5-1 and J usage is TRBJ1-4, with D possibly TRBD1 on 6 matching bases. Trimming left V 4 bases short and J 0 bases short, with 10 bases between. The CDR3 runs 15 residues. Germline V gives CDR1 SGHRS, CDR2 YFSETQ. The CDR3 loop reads CASSASGATNEKLFF. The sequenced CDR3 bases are TGCGCCAGCAGCGCCTCAGGGGCAACTAATGAAAAA.

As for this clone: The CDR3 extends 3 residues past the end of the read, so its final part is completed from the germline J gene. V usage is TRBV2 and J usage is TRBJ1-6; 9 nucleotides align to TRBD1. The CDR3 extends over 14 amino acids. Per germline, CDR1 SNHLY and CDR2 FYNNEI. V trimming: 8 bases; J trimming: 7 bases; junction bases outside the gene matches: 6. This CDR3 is CASLQGARNSPLHF. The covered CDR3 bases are TGTGCCAGCCTACAGGGGGCGCGGAATTCACCC.

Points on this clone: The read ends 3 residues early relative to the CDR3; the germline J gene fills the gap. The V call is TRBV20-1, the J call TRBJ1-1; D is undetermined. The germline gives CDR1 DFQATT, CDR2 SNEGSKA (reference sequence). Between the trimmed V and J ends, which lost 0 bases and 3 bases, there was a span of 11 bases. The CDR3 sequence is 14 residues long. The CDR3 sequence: CSARDVGLYTEAFF. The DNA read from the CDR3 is TGCAGTGCTAGAGATGTAGGACTATACACTGAA.

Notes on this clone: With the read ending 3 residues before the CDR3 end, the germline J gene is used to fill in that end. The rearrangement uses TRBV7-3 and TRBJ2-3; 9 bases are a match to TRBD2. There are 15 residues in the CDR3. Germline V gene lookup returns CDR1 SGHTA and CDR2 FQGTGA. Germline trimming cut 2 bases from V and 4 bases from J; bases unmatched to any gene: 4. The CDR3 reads CASSLASGDSDTQYF. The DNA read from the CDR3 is TGTGCCAGCAGCTTAGCTAGCGGGGATTCAGATACG.

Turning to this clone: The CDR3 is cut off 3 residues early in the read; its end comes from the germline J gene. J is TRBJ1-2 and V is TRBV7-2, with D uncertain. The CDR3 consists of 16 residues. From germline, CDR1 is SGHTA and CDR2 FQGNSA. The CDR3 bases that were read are TGTGCCAGCAGCTTAGCGCTCACTACATCGTACAATGAC. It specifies CASSLALTTSYND. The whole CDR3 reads CASSLALTTSYNDYTF.

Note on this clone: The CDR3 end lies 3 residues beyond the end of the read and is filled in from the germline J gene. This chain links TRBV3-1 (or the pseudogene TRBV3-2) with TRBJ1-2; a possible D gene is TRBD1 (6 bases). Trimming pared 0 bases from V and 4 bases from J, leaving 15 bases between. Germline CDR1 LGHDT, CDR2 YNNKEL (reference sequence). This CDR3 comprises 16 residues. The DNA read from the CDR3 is TGTGCCAGCAGCCAAGATTCAACACCACAGGGCTATGGC. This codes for CASSQDSTPQGYG. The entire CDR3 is CASSQDSTPQGYGYTF.

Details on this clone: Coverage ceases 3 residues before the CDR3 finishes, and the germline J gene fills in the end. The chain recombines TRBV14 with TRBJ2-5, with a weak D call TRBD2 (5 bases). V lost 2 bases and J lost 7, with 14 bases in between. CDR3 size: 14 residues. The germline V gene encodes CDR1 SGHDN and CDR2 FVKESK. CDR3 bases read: TGTGCCAGCAGCCAATTTGCCGAAAGCGGGACC. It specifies CASSQFAESGT. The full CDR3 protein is CASSQFAESGTQYF.

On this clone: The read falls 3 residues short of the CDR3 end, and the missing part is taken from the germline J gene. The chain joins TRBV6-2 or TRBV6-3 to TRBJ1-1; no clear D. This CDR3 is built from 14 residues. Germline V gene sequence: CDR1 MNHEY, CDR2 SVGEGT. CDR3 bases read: TGTGCCAGCAGTCTCAGCCCGTTGGGCTATGGC. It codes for CASSLSPLGYG. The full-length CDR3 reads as CASSLSPLGYGAFF.

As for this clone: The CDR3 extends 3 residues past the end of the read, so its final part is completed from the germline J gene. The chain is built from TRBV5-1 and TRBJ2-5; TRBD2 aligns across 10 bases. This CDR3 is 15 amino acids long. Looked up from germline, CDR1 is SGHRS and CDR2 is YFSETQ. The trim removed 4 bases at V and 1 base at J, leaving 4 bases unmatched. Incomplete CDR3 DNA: TGCGCCAGCAGCCCACTAGCGGGGAGCCAAGAGACC. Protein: CASSPLAGSQET. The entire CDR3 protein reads CASSPLAGSQETQYF.

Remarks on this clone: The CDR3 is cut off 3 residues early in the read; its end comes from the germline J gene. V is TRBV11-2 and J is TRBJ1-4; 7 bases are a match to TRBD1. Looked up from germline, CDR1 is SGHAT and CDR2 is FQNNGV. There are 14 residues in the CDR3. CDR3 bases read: TGTGCCAGCAGGCGACAGGGAGGTTATTCACCA. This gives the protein CASRRQGGYSP. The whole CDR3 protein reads CASRRQGGYSPLFF. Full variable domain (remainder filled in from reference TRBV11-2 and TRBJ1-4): EAGVAQSPRYKIIEKRQSVAFWCNPISGHATLYWYQQILGQGPKLLIQFQNNGVVDDSQLPKDRFSAERLKGVDSTLKIQPAKLEDSAVYLCASRRQGGYSPLFFGSGTQLSVL.

The part of the CDR3 DNA that was read is TGTGCCATCGGGCAACAGGGGAGGAATACTGAA. The encoded protein is CAIGQQGRNTE. In full, the CDR3 reads CAIGQQGRNTEAFF. The chain recombines TRBV10-3 with TRBJ1-1; TRBD1 agrees at 7 bases. The observed sequence ends 3 residues before the CDR3 terminus, with the missing tail filled in from the germline J gene. J gave up 5 bases and V 8 bases, and 11 bases lay outside the gene matches. CDR3 length equals 14 residues. The germline V gene encodes CDR1 ENHRY and CDR2 SYGVKD.

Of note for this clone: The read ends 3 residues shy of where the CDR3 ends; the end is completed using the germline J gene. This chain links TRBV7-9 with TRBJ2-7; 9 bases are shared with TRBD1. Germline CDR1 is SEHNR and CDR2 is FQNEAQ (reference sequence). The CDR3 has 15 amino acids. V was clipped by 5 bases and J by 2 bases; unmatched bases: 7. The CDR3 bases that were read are TGTGCCAGCAGCACAACCAGGACAGGGGCCTACGAG. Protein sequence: CASSTTRTGAYE. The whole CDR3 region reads CASSTTRTGAYEQYF.

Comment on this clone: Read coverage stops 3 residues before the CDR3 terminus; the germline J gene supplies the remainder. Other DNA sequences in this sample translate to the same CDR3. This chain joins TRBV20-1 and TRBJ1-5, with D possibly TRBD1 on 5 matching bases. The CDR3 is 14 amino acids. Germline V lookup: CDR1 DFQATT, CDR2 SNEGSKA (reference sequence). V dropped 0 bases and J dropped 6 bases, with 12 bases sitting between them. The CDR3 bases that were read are TGCAGTGCTAGAGACCCAGGGTCGGGTCAGCCC. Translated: CSARDPGSGQP. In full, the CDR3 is CSARDPGSGQPQHF.

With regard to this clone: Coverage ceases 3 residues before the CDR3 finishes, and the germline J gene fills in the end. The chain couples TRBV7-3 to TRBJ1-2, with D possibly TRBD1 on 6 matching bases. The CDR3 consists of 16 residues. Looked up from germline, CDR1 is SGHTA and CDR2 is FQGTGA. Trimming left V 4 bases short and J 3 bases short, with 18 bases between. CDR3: CASSSITPDRDYGYTF. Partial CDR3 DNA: TGTGCCAGCAGCTCAATTACCCCGGACAGAGACTATGGC.

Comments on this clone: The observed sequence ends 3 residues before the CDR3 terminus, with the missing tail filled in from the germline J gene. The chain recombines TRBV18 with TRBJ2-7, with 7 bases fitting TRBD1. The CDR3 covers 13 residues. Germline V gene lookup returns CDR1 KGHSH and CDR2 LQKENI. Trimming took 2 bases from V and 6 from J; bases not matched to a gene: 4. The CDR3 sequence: CASSPGTAVEQYF. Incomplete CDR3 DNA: TGTGCCAGCTCACCAGGGACAGCCGTCGAG. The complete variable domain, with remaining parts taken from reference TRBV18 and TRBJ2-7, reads NAGVMQNPRHLVRRRGQEARLRCSPMKGHSHVYWYRQLPEEGLKFMVYLQKENIIDESGMPKERFSAEFPKEGPSILRIQQVVRGDSAAYFCASSPGTAVEQYFGPGTRLTVT.

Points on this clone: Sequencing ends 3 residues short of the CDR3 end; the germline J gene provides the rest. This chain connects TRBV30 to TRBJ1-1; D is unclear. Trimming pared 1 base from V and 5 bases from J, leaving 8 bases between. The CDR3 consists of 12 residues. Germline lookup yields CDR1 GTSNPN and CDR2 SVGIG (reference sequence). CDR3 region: CAWSAIVTEAFF. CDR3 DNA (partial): TGTGCCTGGAGTGCTATCGTAACTGAA. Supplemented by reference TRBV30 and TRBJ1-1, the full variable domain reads SQTIHQWPATLVQPVGSPLSLECTVEGTSNPNLYWYRQAAGRGLQLLFYSVGIGQISSEVPQNLSASRPQDRQFILSSKKLLLSDSGFYLCAWSAIVTEAFFGQGTRLTVV.

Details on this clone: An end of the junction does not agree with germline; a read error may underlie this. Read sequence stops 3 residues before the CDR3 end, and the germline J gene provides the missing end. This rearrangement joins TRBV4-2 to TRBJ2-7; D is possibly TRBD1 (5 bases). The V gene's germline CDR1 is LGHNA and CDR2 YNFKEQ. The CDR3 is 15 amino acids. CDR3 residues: CASSQDWQGSYEQYF. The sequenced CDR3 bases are TGCGCCAGCAGCCAAGATTGGCAGGGTAGCTACGAG.

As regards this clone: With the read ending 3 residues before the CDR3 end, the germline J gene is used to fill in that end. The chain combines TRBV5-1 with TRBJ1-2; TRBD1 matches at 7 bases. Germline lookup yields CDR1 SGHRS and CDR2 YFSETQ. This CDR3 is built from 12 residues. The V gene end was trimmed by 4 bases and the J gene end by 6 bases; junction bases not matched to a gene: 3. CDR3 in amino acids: CASSHDRDGYTF. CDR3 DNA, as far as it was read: TGCGCCAGCAGCCACGACAGGGATGGC.

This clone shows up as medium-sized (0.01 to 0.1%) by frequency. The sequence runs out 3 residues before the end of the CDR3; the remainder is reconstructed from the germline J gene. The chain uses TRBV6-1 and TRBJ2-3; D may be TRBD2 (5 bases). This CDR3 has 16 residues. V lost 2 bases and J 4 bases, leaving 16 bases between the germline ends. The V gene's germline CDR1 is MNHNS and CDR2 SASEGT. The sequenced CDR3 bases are TGTGCCAGCAGTGAACAGGACCCACTAGGCCCAGATACG. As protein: CASSEQDPLGPDT. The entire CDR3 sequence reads CASSEQDPLGPDTQYF.

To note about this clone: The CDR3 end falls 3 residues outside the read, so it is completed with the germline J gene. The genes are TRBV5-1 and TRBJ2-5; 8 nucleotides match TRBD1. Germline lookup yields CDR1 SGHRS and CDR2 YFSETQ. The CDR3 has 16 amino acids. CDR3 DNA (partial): TGCGCCAGCAGAATTCAGGGGGCTGTAAGCACAGATACC. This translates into CASRIQGAVSTDT. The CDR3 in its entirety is CASRIQGAVSTDTQYF.

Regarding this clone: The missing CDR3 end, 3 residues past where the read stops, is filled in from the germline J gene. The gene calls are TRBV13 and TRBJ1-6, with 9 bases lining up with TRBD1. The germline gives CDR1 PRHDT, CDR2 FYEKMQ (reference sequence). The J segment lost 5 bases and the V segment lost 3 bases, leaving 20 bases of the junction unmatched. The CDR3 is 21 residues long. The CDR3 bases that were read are TGTGCCAGCAGCTTCGAATGGGACAGGGAACCTCAGCGCTTAGATAATTCACCC. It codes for CASSFEWDREPQRLDNSP. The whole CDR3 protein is CASSFEWDREPQRLDNSPLHF.

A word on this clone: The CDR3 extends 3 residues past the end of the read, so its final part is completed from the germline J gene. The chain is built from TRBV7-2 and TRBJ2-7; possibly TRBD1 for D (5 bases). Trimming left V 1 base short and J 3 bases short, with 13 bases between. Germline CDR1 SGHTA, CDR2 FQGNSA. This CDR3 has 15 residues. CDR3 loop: CASSLVRESVYEQYF. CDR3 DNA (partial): TGTGCCAGCAGCTTAGTCAGGGAATCTGTCTACGAG.